This TCR beta chain was identified in a study of PD-L1 blockade in urothelial cancer. Overall study context: Median T cell yield from blood was 130,000 to 150,000.

This clone was recorded once. No antigen is known for it. Locally advanced or metastatic urothelial carcinoma was present in patients. Germline lookup yields CDR1 LGHNA and CDR2 YNFKEQ. The ends were cut back, 4 bases at V and 3 bases at J, with 19 bases in the middle. The CDR3 is 17 amino acids. Produced via immunoSEQ multiplex PCR; TCRdb's table is partial and in-frame only. The repertoire has approximately 51,000 clones, 86% of them found once; the top ten carry roughly 17%. Study observations and caveats: It was durable-benefit patients whose tumor-associated blood clones expanded more at 3 weeks.

The chain combines TRBV4-2 with TRBJ2-1; D possibly corresponds to TRBD2 (7 bases). The clonotype comes from a man aged 60 to 69 with urothelial cancer. The sample consisted of PBMCs, taken around atezolizumab (anti-PD-L1) treatment. DNA for the CDR3: TGTGCCAGCAGCCGGGGGGGGGCGGGAGCATTCTACAATGAGCAGTTCTTC. Translated: CASSRGGAGAFYNEQFF.